A single T cell receptor (beta chain) is shown here with its context. Its recognized antigen is unknown. The input lacks base qualities; no much larger clone sits a single base away. The CDR3 goes from the cysteine to the phenylalanine over 15 residues. The retained sequence is limited to the CDR3, 45 bases, with the frame set at the first base. CDR1 and CDR2, looked up from the germline V gene, are KGHSH and LQKENI. V gives up 3 bases and J gives up 14 bases, and the segment between their germline ends measures 22 bases. The sample belongs to a study of control samples from healthy donors and cancer patients (dated by TCRdb to 2018 to 2021). Receptor amplification or capture employed the immunoSEQ multiplex PCR assay. TCRdb retrieved this table from immuneACCESS and kept in-frame rearrangements only. Not all clones are present; in checked studies, unresolved V genes account for under half, and no reason is known for the remainder. The sample records about 69,000 clones, 89% of which are singletons. About a fifth of the sample is in the top ten clones.

The chain employs TRBV18 and TRBJ1-4; the D segment could be TRBD1, given 5 matching bases. The sample taken for sequencing was PBMCs. The receptor was derived from a man aged 60 to 69 with lung cancer. The base sequence is TGTGCCAGCTCACCTGTCAAGTCTAGGGGTTCCAACCTGTTTTTT. It translates to CASSPVKSRGSNLFF.